Listed below are T cell receptor beta chains from one sample, sequenced in a study of CD8+ T cells in alopecia areata. Clones were read by immunoSEQ multiplex PCR, and TCRdb kept only the in-frame ones, dropping some. The profile shows fewer than 250,000 clones, roughly 60% of them singletons. Sequences were derived from CD4+ T cells sorted from blood, sampled at week 24, from a patient treated with tofacitinib. The receptors here all came from a human donor with alopecia areata. Both conserved end residues are part of each CDR3. D genes are given only for firm matches. Size is omitted from some rows. Given values are once, few, many or a class for expanded clones.

TGTGCCAGCATTGACCTGGCTCAAATGGGGGAGCAGTACTTC	CASIDLAQMGEQYF	TRBV2	TRBJ2-7	NA	NA
TGTGCCAGCAGTCCCCCAATGTCTGATACGCAGTATTTT	CASSPPMSDTQYF	TRBV27	TRBJ2-3	NA	NA
TGTGCCAGCAGTTTAAAGGGCGGCAATTCACCCCTCCACTTT	CASSLKGGNSPLHF	TRBV27	TRBJ1-6	few	NA
TGCAGCGTAAGCTTAAATCCGAACACCGGGGAGCTGTTTTTT	CSVSLNPNTGELFF	TRBV29-1	TRBJ2-2	NA	NA
TGTGCCAGCAGTGAACAGACAGGGTGGAACACCATATATTTT	CASSEQTGWNTIYF	TRBV2	TRBJ1-3	NA	TRBD1
TGTGCCTGGAGTGGCGGCAGCCTCGGGACGGTTCCCGGGGAGCTGTTTTTT	CAWSGGSLGTVPGELFF	TRBV30	TRBJ2-2	once	NA
TGCGCCAGCAGTCCGTCGGGACAGGGGTCTGAAGAGCAGTACTTC	CASSPSGQGSEEQYF	TRBV5-1	TRBJ2-7	NA	TRBD1
TGCGCCAGCAGCTTTGGGGGGACAGGGCCCGGGGCCAACGTCCTGACTTTC	CASSFGGTGPGANVLTF	TRBV5-1	TRBJ2-6	few	TRBD1
TGTGCCAGCAGTGAATCGGGGACATGGAGTTCACCCCTCCACTTT	CASSESGTWSSPLHF	TRBV25-1	TRBJ1-6	NA	NA
TGTGCCTCGGGGACAGGCCTCTACGAGCAGTACTTC	CASGTGLYEQYF	TRBV30	TRBJ2-7	NA	TRBD1
TGCAGCGGTAGAGAGGGGGAAAAACTGTTTTTT	CSGREGEKLFF	TRBV29-1	TRBJ1-4	NA	NA
TGTGCCAGCAGTACTAGCGGGGGCCGTACTGGGGAGACCCAGTACTTC	CASSTSGGRTGETQYF	TRBV2	TRBJ2-5	NA	TRBD2
TGTGCCTGGAGTGTACGACAGGGTTATAACTACGAGCAGTACTTC	CAWSVRQGYNYEQYF	TRBV30	TRBJ2-7	NA	TRBD1
TGTGCCAGCAGTGACCGAAGGGCCTTCACAGATACGCAGTATTTT	CASSDRRAFTDTQYF	TRBV25-1	TRBJ2-3	NA	NA
TGTGCCAGTATCGGGCGGGAAAACATTCAGTACTTC	CASIGRENIQYF	TRBV19	TRBJ2-4	NA	NA
TGCAGCGTTGCGACAGGGACCGGGGAGCTGTTTTTT	CSVATGTGELFF	TRBV29-1	TRBJ2-2	few	TRBD1
TGCAGCGTCCTACCCGAAGTGAACACTGAAGCTTTCTTT	CSVLPEVNTEAFF	TRBV29-1	TRBJ1-1	NA	NA
TGTGCCAGCAGTTTACATAACAGGGTAACCCTCTACGAGCAGTACTTC	CASSLHNRVTLYEQYF	TRBV27	TRBJ2-7	NA	NA
TGCAGCGTTGGACCGGGACAGCTGAACACTGAAGCTTTCTTT	CSVGPGQLNTEAFF	TRBV29-1	TRBJ1-1	once	TRBD1
TGTGCCAGTAGAACAGCCGGCCCAGGTAACACCGGGGAGCTGTTTTTT	CASRTAGPGNTGELFF	TRBV19	TRBJ2-2	NA	NA
TGTGCCAGCAGTTACACGAGGACTGAAGCTTTCTTT	CASSYTRTEAFF	TRBV6-6	TRBJ1-1	NA	NA
TGTGCCAGCAGCGCCGACAGGGTAGGGCTTAAAAATTCACCCCTCCACTTT	CASSADRVGLKNSPLHF	TRBV7-8	TRBJ1-6	many	TRBD1
TGTGCCAGCAGTACGGGCCCCAATTCACCCCTCCACTTT	CASSTGPNSPLHF	TRBV19	TRBJ1-6	NA	NA
TGTGCCTGGGATAGCCCTAGCGGGGGGCGAAATGAGCAGTTCTTC	CAWDSPSGGRNEQFF	TRBV30	TRBJ2-1	few	TRBD2
TGTGCCACCGGGACTTTCGAGCAGTACTTC	CATGTFEQYF	TRBV2	TRBJ2-7	few	NA